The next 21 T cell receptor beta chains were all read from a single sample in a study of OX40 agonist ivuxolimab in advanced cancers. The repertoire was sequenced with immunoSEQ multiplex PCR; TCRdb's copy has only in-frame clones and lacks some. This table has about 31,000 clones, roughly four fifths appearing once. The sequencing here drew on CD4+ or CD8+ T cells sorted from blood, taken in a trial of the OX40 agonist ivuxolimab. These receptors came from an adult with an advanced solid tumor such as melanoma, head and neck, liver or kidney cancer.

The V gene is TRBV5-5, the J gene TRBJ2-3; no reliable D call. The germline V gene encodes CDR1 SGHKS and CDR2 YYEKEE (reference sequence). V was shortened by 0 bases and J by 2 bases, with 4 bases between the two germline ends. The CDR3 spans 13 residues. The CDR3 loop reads CASSLGYTDTQYF. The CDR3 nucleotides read TGTGCCAGCAGCTTGGGCTACACAGATACGCAGTATTTT.

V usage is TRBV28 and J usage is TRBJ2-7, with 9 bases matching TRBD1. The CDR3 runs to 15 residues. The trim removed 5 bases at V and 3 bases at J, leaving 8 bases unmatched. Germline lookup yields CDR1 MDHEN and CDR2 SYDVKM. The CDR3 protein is CASSGPGQGHYEQYF. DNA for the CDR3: TGTGCCAGCAGTGGGCCGGGACAGGGTCACTACGAGCAGTACTTC.

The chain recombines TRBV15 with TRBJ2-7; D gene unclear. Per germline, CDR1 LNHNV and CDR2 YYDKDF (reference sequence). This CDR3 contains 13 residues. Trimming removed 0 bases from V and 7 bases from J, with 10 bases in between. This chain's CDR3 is CATSRDQALEQYF. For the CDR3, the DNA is TGTGCCACCAGCAGAGATCAGGCCCTTGAGCAGTACTTC.

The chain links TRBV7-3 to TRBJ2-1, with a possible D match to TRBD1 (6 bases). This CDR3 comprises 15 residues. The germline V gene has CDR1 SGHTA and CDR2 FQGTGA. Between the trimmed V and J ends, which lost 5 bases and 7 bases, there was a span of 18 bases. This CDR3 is CASSPRGPSRNEQFF. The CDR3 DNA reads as TGTGCCAGCAGCCCCAGGGGTCCCTCCCGGAATGAGCAGTTCTTC.

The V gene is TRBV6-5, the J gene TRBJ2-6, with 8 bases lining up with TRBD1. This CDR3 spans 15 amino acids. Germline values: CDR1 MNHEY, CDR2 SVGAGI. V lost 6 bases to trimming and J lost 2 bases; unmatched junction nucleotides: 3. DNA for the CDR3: TGTGCCAGCAGGCGACAGGGGACTGGGGCCAACGTCCTGACTTTC. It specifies CASRRQGTGANVLTF.

The CDR3 sequence: CASSLTSGGNTGELFF. In DNA, the CDR3 is TGCGCCAGCAGCCTGACTAGCGGGGGGAACACCGGGGAGCTGTTTTTT. The chain joins TRBV4-3 to TRBJ2-2; 12 bases are shared with TRBD2. Germline V CDR1 and CDR2: LGHNA, YSLEER. The ends lost 4 bases at V and 1 base at J; junction bases unmatched: 1. CDR3 length: 16 residues.

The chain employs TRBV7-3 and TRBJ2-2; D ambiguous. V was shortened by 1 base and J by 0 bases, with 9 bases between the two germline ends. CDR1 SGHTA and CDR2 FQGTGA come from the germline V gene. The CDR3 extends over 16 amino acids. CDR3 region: CASSLRPGSNTGELFF. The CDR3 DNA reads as TGTGCCAGCAGCTTAAGACCGGGTTCGAACACCGGGGAGCTGTTTTTT.

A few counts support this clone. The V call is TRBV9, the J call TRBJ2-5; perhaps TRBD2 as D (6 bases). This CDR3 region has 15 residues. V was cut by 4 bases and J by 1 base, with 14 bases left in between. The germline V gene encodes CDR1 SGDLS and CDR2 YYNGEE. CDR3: CASSSQGGVQETQYF. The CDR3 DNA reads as TGTGCCAGCAGCTCCCAAGGCGGGGTCCAAGAGACCCAGTACTTC.

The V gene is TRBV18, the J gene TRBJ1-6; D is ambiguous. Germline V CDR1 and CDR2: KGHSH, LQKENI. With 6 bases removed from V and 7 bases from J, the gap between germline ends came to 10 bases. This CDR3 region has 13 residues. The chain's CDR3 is CASSYNGNSPLHF. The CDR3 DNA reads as TGTGCCAGCTCGTACAATGGCAATTCACCCCTCCACTTT. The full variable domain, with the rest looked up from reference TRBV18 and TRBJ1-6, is NAGVMQNPRHLVRRRGQEARLRCSPMKGHSHVYWYRQLPEEGLKFMVYLQKENIIDESGMPKERFSAEFPKEGPSILRIQQVVRGDSAAYFCASSYNGNSPLHFGNGTRLTVT.

The CDR3 DNA is TGTGCCAGCAGCTTGAGGCTAGGCTCCTACAATGAGCAGTTCTTC. Amino acid sequence: CASSLRLGSYNEQFF. The gene calls are TRBV5-6 and TRBJ2-1, with unresolved D. V lost 1 base and J lost 0, with 8 bases in between. This CDR3 comprises 15 residues. CDR1 is SGHDT, CDR2 YYEEEE, per germline.

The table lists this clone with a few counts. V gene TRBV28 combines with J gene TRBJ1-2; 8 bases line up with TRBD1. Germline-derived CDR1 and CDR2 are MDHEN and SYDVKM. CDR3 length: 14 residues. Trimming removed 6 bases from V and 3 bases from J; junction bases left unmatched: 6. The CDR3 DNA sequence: TGTGCCAGCAGAACGGACAGGGAATACTATGGCTACACCTTC. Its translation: CASRTDREYYGYTF.

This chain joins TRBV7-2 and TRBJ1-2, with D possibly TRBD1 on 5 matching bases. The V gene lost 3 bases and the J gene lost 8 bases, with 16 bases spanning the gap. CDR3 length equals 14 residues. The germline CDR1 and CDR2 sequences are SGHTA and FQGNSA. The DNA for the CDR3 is TGTGCCAGCAGCTTTCGTGACAGATCGAACGGCTACACCTTC. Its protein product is CASSFRDRSNGYTF.

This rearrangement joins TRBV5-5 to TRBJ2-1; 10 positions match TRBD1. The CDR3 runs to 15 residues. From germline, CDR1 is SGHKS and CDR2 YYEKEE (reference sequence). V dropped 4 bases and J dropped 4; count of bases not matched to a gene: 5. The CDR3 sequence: CASSLGQGTYNEQFF. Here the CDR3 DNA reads TGTGCCAGCAGCCTGGGACAGGGGACTTACAATGAGCAGTTCTTC.

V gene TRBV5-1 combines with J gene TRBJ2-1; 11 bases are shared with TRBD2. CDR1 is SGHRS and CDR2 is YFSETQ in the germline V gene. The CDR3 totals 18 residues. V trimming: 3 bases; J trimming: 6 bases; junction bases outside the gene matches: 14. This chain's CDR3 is CASSSRSALAGGINEQFF. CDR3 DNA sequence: TGCGCCAGCAGCTCGAGAAGCGCGCTAGCGGGGGGCATCAATGAGCAGTTCTTC. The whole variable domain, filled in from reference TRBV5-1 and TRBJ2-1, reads KAGVTQTPRYLIKTRGQQVTLSCSPISGHRSVSWYQQTPGQGLQFLFEYFSETQRNKGNFPGRFSGRQFSNSRSEMNVSTLELGDSALYLCASSSRSALAGGINEQFFGPGTRLTVL.

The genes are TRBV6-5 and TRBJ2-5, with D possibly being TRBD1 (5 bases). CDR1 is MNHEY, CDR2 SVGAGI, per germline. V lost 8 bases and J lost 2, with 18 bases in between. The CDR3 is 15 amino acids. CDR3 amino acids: CASGRVGGLQETQYF. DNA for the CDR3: TGTGCCAGCGGCAGGGTGGGTGGGTTACAAGAGACCCAGTACTTC.

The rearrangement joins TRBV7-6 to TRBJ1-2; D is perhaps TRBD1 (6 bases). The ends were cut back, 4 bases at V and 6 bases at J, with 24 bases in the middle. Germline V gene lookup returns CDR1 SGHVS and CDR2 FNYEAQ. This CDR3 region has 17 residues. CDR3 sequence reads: CASSSKGGSLASDGYTF. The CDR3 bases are TGTGCCAGCAGCTCCAAGGGGGGCTCTCTGGCGAGCGATGGCTACACCTTC.

CDR3 bases: TGTGCCAGCAGTCTCCGGGACGGTTTCAATCAGCCCCAGCATTTT. Protein: CASSLRDGFNQPQHF. V gene TRBV28 combines with J gene TRBJ1-5, with D perhaps matching TRBD1 (5 bases). Germline V CDR1 and CDR2: MDHEN, SYDVKM. CDR3 length: 15 amino acids. V was pared by 5 bases and J by 3 bases, with 14 bases between.

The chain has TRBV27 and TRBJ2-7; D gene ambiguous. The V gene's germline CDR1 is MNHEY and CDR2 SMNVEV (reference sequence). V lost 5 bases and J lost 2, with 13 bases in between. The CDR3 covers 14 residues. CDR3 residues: CASSPSGPAYEQYF. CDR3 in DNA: TGTGCCAGCAGTCCATCGGGCCCCGCCTACGAGCAGTACTTC.

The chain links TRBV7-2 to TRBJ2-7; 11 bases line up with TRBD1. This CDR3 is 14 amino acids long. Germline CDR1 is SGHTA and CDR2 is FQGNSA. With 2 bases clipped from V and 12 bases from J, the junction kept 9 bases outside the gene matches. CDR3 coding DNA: TGTGCCAGCAGCTTAACCTCGGACAGGGGGCGATTGTACTTC. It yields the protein CASSLTSDRGRLYF.

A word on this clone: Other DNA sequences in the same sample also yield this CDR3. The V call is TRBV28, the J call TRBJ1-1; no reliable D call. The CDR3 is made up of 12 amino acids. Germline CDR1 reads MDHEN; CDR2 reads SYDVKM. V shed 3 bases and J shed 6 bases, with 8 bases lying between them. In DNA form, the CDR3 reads TGTGCCAGCAGTTTTATCGATTCTGAAGCTTTCTTT. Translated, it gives CASSFIDSEAFF.

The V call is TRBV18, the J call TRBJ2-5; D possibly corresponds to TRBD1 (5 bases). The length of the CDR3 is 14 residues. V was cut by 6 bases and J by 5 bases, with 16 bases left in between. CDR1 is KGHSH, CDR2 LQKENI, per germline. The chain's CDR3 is CASSTLGAGETQYF. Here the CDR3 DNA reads TGTGCCAGCTCCACTCTTGGGGCAGGTGAGACCCAGTACTTC. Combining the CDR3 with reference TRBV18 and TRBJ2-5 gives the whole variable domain NAGVMQNPRHLVRRRGQEARLRCSPMKGHSHVYWYRQLPEEGLKFMVYLQKENIIDESGMPKERFSAEFPKEGPSILRIQQVVRGDSAAYFCASSTLGAGETQYFGPGTRLLVL.